The 32 T cell receptor beta chains reported below all come from one sample, sequenced in a study of tissue T cells after allogeneic stem cell transplantation (dated 2022 in TCRdb). Library construction relied on the immunoSEQ multiplex PCR assay. The source is immuneACCESS, and TCRdb retained only in-frame sequences with V and J called. Part of the clones is not carried over; for the studies checked, unresolved V genes explain less than half of this, and the remainder is unexplained. The sample contains some 22,000 clones, about 70% of them found a single time. The ten largest account for roughly 0.38% of the sample. Sequenced input: blood. The source of these receptors is a female BALB/c mouse in good health. The MHC haplotype for this mouse line is H2-d.

This clone was seen only a few times. Genes and germline come from the mouse. The read is 1 residue too short to cover the CDR3 end, so that end is filled in from the germline J gene. J is TRBJ2-1 and V is TRBV13-3, with a weak D call TRBD2 (7 bases). The CDR3 is made up of 16 amino acids. The germline V gene has CDR1 NNHDY and CDR2 SYVADS. V was pared by 1 base and J by 0 bases, with 11 bases between. The sequenced CDR3 bases are TGTGCCAGCAGTGATCCGGGGGGCAATAACTATGCTGAGCAGTTC. It specifies CASSDPGGNNYAEQF. The CDR3, in full, reads CASSDPGGNNYAEQFF.

As concerns this clone: The listed genes are named as in mouse. Read coverage stops 1 residue before the CDR3 terminus; the germline J gene supplies the remainder. The chain links TRBV4 to TRBJ1-4; 12 nucleotides agree with TRBD1. Germline V lookup: CDR1 LGHDT, CDR2 YNNKQL (reference sequence). The CDR3 consists of 17 residues. V shed 5 bases, J shed 3 bases, and the junction held 7 bases outside the gene matches. CDR3 bases read: TGTGCCAGCAGCCCGCCCGGGACAGGGGGCCCCAACGAAAGATTATTT. Protein product: CASSPPGTGGPNERLF. The complete CDR3 protein is CASSPPGTGGPNERLFF.

Notes on this clone: Mouse gene names and germline throughout. The observed sequence ends 1 residue before the CDR3 terminus, with the missing tail filled in from the germline J gene. The chain employs TRBV1 and TRBJ2-5; D is possibly TRBD1 (6 bases). CDR1 is NSQYPW and CDR2 is LRSPGD in the germline V gene (reference sequence). The CDR3 has 13 residues. Trimming stripped 3 bases from V and 4 bases from J, with 8 bases between. CDR3 sequence: CTCSAAGEDTQYF. The covered CDR3 bases are TGCACCTGCAGTGCGGCAGGGGAAGACACCCAGTAC.

About this clone itself: The listed genes are named as in mouse. The observed sequence ends 1 residue before the CDR3 terminus, with the missing tail filled in from the germline J gene. The genes are TRBV19 and TRBJ2-3; 11 nucleotides agree with TRBD2. CDR3 length equals 15 residues. Germline CDR1 is FNHDT and CDR2 is SITEND (reference sequence). The junction had 2 bases not matched to a gene; V was cut back by 2 bases and J by 3 bases. The sequenced part of the CDR3 DNA is TGTGCCAGCAGTATGACTGGGGGGGGAGCAGAAACGCTGTAT. Translated, it gives CASSMTGGGAETLY. In full, the CDR3 reads CASSMTGGGAETLYF.

This clone has more than one count but fewer than ten. Here the gene names and germline are mouse. The CDR3 end falls 1 residue outside the read, so it is completed with the germline J gene. The J gene is TRBJ2-7, the V gene TRBV2, with D unclear. Germline V gene data show CDR1 as LGHNA and CDR2 as YSYQKL. This CDR3 has 13 amino acids. The V gene lost 2 bases and the J gene lost 1 base, with 6 bases spanning the gap. This chain's CDR3 is CASSQRGSYEQYF. The sequenced CDR3 bases are TGTGCCAGCAGCCAACGGGGTTCCTATGAACAGTAC.

Comment on this clone: Gene names denote mouse genes. The read is 1 residue too short to cover the CDR3 end, so that end is filled in from the germline J gene. The chain recombines TRBV2 with TRBJ2-5; D not certain. V lost 1 base and J 2 bases, leaving 4 bases between the germline ends. This CDR3 region has 13 residues. From germline, CDR1 is LGHNA and CDR2 YSYQKL. CDR3 DNA (partial): TGTGCCAGCAGCCAAGGGGGCCAAGACACCCAGTAC. This encodes CASSQGGQDTQY. In full, the CDR3 reads CASSQGGQDTQYF.

Comments on this clone: Mouse names are used for the genes. The CDR3 end falls 1 residue outside the read, so it is completed with the germline J gene. J is TRBJ2-3 and V is TRBV31, with 9 bases matching TRBD2. Germline assignment: CDR1 GKSSPN and CDR2 SITVG. V lost 0 bases and J lost 1; bases outside the gene matches: 2. This CDR3 contains 15 residues. CDR3 region: CAWSLGGARAETLYF. Incomplete CDR3 DNA: TGTGCCTGGAGTCTTGGGGGGGCGCGTGCAGAAACGCTGTAT.

Worth noting for this clone: Mouse names are used for the genes. The CDR3 DNA, read in part, is TGTGCCAGCAGTCCCGACAGGTTTGAACAGTAC. This encodes CASSPDRFEQY. The whole CDR3 protein reads CASSPDRFEQYF. This rearrangement joins TRBV13-1 to TRBJ2-7, with D maybe TRBD1 (6 bases). From the germline J gene comes the end of the CDR3, since the read stops 1 residue before it. This CDR3 contains 12 residues. CDR1 and CDR2 (germline): NSHNY, SYGAGN. Trimming took off 4 bases at V and 6 bases at J, with 11 bases between the two ends.

About this clone itself: Gene names are the mouse ones. The read terminates 1 residue before the CDR3 end, so the remaining end is supplied by the germline J gene. The chain recombines TRBV13-2 with TRBJ2-1; TRBD1 might be the D (5 bases). Looked up from germline, CDR1 is NNHNN and CDR2 is SYGAGS (reference sequence). This CDR3 spans 12 amino acids. Between the trimmed V and J ends, which lost 5 bases and 3 bases, there was a span of 6 bases. CDR3 DNA, as far as it was read: TGTGCCAGCGGGGACATCTATGCTGAGCAGTTC. Its translation: CASGDIYAEQF. The CDR3 in full is CASGDIYAEQFF.

In regard to this clone: Mouse gene names and germline throughout. The read comes to an end 1 residue before the CDR3 does, leaving the germline J gene to fill in the end. The rearrangement uses TRBV13-3 and TRBJ2-5; 9 nucleotides agree with TRBD2. V lost 3 bases to trimming and J lost 3 bases; unmatched junction nucleotides: 5. Per germline, CDR1 NNHDY and CDR2 SYVADS. The length of the CDR3 is 15 residues. CDR3 DNA (partial): TGTGCCAGCAGTGGGAGGGACTGGGCGCAAGACACCCAGTAC. Its translation is CASSGRDWAQDTQY. The complete CDR3 sequence is CASSGRDWAQDTQYF.

As for this clone: Genes here carry mouse names. The read terminates 1 residue ahead of where the CDR3 ends, so the germline J gene completes it. The chain carries TRBV2 and TRBJ2-2; D is perhaps TRBD2 (5 bases). This CDR3 has 15 residues. V shed 4 bases and J shed 0 bases, with 9 bases lying between them. Germline loops: CDR1 LGHNA, CDR2 YSYQKL. This CDR3 is CASSLGGANTGQLYF. The covered CDR3 bases are TGTGCCAGCAGCCTGGGTGGGGCAAACACCGGGCAGCTCTAC.

Points on this clone: Mouse germline and gene names are used. The read terminates 1 residue before the CDR3 end, so the remaining end is supplied by the germline J gene. V usage is TRBV13-1 and J usage is TRBJ1-6; 7 bases fit TRBD1. TRBJ1-6 qualifies as an ORF whose function is uncertain. With V trimmed by 3 bases and J by 5 bases, 5 bases remained unmatched. The V gene's germline CDR1 is NSHNY and CDR2 SYGAGN. The CDR3 is made up of 15 amino acids. The DNA read from the CDR3 is TGTGCCAGCAGTGGGTCGGGACAGAATAATTCGCCCCTCTAC. Translation gives CASSGSGQNNSPLY. The full CDR3 sequence reads CASSGSGQNNSPLYF.

This clone was seen a handful of times. Germline and genes: mouse. The read halts 1 residue ahead of the CDR3 end, with the missing end drawn from the germline J gene. The rearrangement joins TRBV2 to TRBJ2-7, with D uncertain. CDR3 length: 12 amino acids. Between the trimmed V and J ends, which lost 3 bases and 0 bases, there was a span of 3 bases. The V gene's germline CDR1 is LGHNA and CDR2 YSYQKL. The CDR3 here is CASSHNSYEQYF. The CDR3 DNA, read in part, is TGTGCCAGCAGCCACAACTCCTATGAACAGTAC.

Only a few counts were recorded for this clone. Each gene name is a mouse one. The read is 1 residue too short to cover the CDR3 end, so that end is filled in from the germline J gene. J is TRBJ2-7 and V is TRBV1; the match to TRBD2 covers 8 bases. The CDR3 runs 13 residues. J was trimmed by 7 bases and V by 3 bases; bases with no gene match: 5. Germline V gives CDR1 NSQYPW, CDR2 LRSPGD (reference sequence). The CDR3 here is CTCSATGVGEQYF. The covered CDR3 bases are TGCACCTGCAGTGCGACTGGGGTTGGAGAACAGTAC.

As for this clone: The gene names here belong to mouse. CDR3 loop: CASSVRDWGDTQYF. CDR3 bases read: TGTGCCAGCAGCGTCCGGGACTGGGGAGACACCCAGTAC. The genes are TRBV4 and TRBJ2-5, with 10 bases matching TRBD2. The CDR3 is cut off 1 residue early in the read; its end comes from the germline J gene. The CDR3 sequence is 14 residues long. Trimming at V came to 5 bases and at J to 5 bases, leaving 4 bases not matched to a gene. The germline V gene encodes CDR1 LGHDT and CDR2 YNNKQL (reference sequence).

Note on this clone: All gene names here are mouse names. The CDR3 bases that were read are TGTGCCTGGAGTCTAGCTAGTCAAAACACCTTGTAC. This gives the protein CAWSLASQNTLY. The entire CDR3 is CAWSLASQNTLYF. The chain recombines TRBV31 with TRBJ2-4, with no clear D. The observed sequence ends 1 residue before the CDR3 terminus, with the missing tail filled in from the germline J gene. Trimming took off 0 bases at V and 0 bases at J, with 4 bases between the two ends. This CDR3 is 13 amino acids long. CDR1 is GKSSPN, CDR2 SITVG, per germline.

This clone has a handful of counts. Each gene name is a mouse one. Read data end 1 residue before the CDR3 end; the end is taken from the germline J gene. The J gene is TRBJ2-7, the V gene TRBV19, with TRBD2 identical over 9 bases. CDR1 and CDR2 from the germline V gene are FNHDT and SITEND (reference sequence). The J segment lost 4 bases and the V segment lost 2 bases, leaving 7 bases of the junction unmatched. The CDR3 spans 15 residues. Here the CDR3 reads CASSITSWGGYEQYF. The part of the CDR3 DNA that was read is TGTGCCAGCAGTATTACCTCCTGGGGGGGATATGAACAGTAC.

In regard to this clone: The genes and germline here are from mouse. The read falls 1 residue short of the CDR3 end, and the missing part is taken from the germline J gene. The chain is built from TRBV29 and TRBJ1-1; D ambiguous. V was clipped by 3 bases and J by 0 bases, with 8 bases between them. CDR3 length equals 14 residues. The germline V gene encodes CDR1 MSHET and CDR2 SYDVDS. The CDR3 is CASSFIHSNTEVFF. The sequenced part of the CDR3 DNA is TGTGCTAGCAGTTTCATACACTCAAACACAGAAGTCTTC.

Notes on this clone: The germline gene is not matched at one end of the junction; a read error may be the cause. The gene names given are mouse names. The observed sequence ends 1 residue before the CDR3 terminus, with the missing tail filled in from the germline J gene. The V gene is TRBV13-3, the J gene TRBJ2-1; 7 nucleotides line up with TRBD2. The CDR3 runs to 13 residues. Germline values: CDR1 NNHDY, CDR2 SYVADS. CDR3 protein: CASSGLGYVEQFF. CDR3 DNA, as far as it was read: TGTGCCAGCAGTGGACTGGGCTATGTTGAGCAGTTC.

As concerns this clone: Genes and germline are mouse. Read data end 1 residue before the CDR3 end; the end is taken from the germline J gene. The chain combines TRBV13-2 with TRBJ2-5, with D possibly TRBD1 on 6 matching bases. The V gene's germline CDR1 is NNHNN and CDR2 SYGAGS (reference sequence). The CDR3 has 14 amino acids. V dropped 3 bases and J dropped 0 bases, with 8 bases sitting between them. The sequenced CDR3 bases are TGTGCCAGCGGTGGGACAGCTAACCAAGACACCCAGTAC. It specifies CASGGTANQDTQY. The whole CDR3 sequence is CASGGTANQDTQYF.

This clone was seen just once. Any gene name here is a mouse gene name. The read halts 1 residue ahead of the CDR3 end, with the missing end drawn from the germline J gene. This rearrangement joins TRBV16 to TRBJ2-2; 7 nucleotides match TRBD2. This CDR3 contains 16 residues. The germline V gene has CDR1 SGHSA and CDR2 FRNQAP. V was pared by 1 base and J by 2 bases, with 4 bases of the junction left unmatched. This CDR3 reads CASSLVGTENTGQLYF. CDR3 DNA (partial): TGTGCAAGCAGCTTAGTCGGGACTGAGAACACCGGGCAGCTCTAC.

On this clone: Mouse gene names and germline throughout. The CDR3 goes on 1 residue after the read ends, and that part is filled in from the germline J gene. V gene TRBV14 combines with J gene TRBJ2-3; D might be TRBD2 (7 bases). The CDR3 length is 14 residues. From germline, CDR1 is SGHDT and CDR2 FRDEAV. The ends were cut back, 5 bases at V and 1 base at J, with 11 bases in the middle. The CDR3 spells CASRGGAGAETLYF. CDR3 bases read: TGTGCCAGCAGGGGGGGCGCGGGTGCAGAAACGCTGTAT.

Comments on this clone: The germline and genes are mouse ones. The CDR3 end falls 1 residue outside the read, so it is completed with the germline J gene. V is TRBV2 and J is TRBJ1-1, with a possible D match to TRBD1 (6 bases). Germline assignment: CDR1 LGHNA and CDR2 YSYQKL. Trimming shortened V by 2 bases and J by 5 bases, and 6 bases separated the two germline ends. The CDR3 contains 12 residues. The part of the CDR3 DNA that was read is TGTGCCAGCAGCCAACAGGGGACAGAAGTCTTC. It codes for CASSQQGTEVF. The whole CDR3 region reads CASSQQGTEVFF.

This clone was recorded a few times. The gene names given are mouse names. The CDR3 end lies 1 residue beyond the end of the read and is filled in from the germline J gene. The gene calls are TRBV2 and TRBJ2-7; D is perhaps TRBD1 (6 bases). The CDR3 runs to 14 residues. CDR1 and CDR2 from the germline V gene are LGHNA and YSYQKL. V lost 0 bases to trimming and J lost 4 bases, with 10 bases between them. CDR3 sequence reads: CASSQDGTTYEQYF. CDR3 DNA, as far as it was read: TGTGCCAGCAGCCAAGACGGGACAACATATGAACAGTAC.

With regard to this clone: The gene symbols are mouse symbols. The CDR3 end is not reached by the read, which stops 1 residue before it; the germline J gene fills it in. The chain has TRBV5 and TRBJ2-5; 10 positions match TRBD1. The length of the CDR3 is 15 residues. Germline loops: CDR1 LGHNA, CDR2 YNLKQL (reference sequence). With 0 bases clipped from V and 6 bases from J, the junction kept 3 bases outside the gene matches. The chain's CDR3 is CASSQDDRGLDTQYF. CDR3 DNA (partial): TGTGCCAGCAGCCAAGACGACAGGGGGCTGGACACCCAGTAC.

With respect to this clone: The gene symbols are mouse symbols. The read falls 1 residue short of the CDR3 end, and the missing part is taken from the germline J gene. The chain carries TRBV31 and TRBJ1-2; no reliable D call. This CDR3 has 13 amino acids. The germline V and J ends were trimmed by 4 bases and 7 bases, with 16 bases remaining between them. Germline CDR1 and CDR2: GKSSPN and SITVG. Incomplete CDR3 DNA: TGTGCCTGGACCGCAGCAAGGAAAGTCGACTACACC. Translating it yields CAWTAARKVDYT. The entire CDR3 reads CAWTAARKVDYTF.

This clone was recorded a few times. The gene names here belong to mouse. CDR3 residues: CTCSADLLGGREQYF. CDR3 bases read: TGCACCTGCAGTGCAGATCTACTGGGGGGGCGAGAACAGTAC. This chain uses TRBV1 with TRBJ2-7; TRBD2 matches 11 bases. The read terminates 1 residue before the CDR3 end, so the remaining end is supplied by the germline J gene. The germline gives CDR1 NSQYPW, CDR2 LRSPGD (reference sequence). J lost 7 bases, V lost 0 bases, and 5 bases had no gene match. The CDR3 has 15 amino acids.

Comments on this clone: Mouse names are used for the genes. The read terminates 1 residue ahead of where the CDR3 ends, so the germline J gene completes it. The chain joins TRBV19 to TRBJ1-3; D remains ambiguous. Trimming removed 3 bases from V and 0 bases from J, with 4 bases in between. The V gene's germline CDR1 is FNHDT and CDR2 SITEND (reference sequence). The CDR3 has 13 amino acids. CDR3 bases read: TGTGCCAGCAGTAAGCATTCTGGAAATACGCTCTAT. This gives the protein CASSKHSGNTLY. The complete CDR3 reads CASSKHSGNTLYF. The full variable domain, completed using reference TRBV19 and TRBJ1-3, is GGIITQTPKFLIGQEGQKLTLKCQQNFNHDTMYWYRQDSGKGLRLIYYSITENDLQKGDLSEGYDASREKKSSFSLTVTSAQKNEMAVFLCASSKHSGNTLYFGEGSRLIVV.

A word on this clone: Gene names refer to mouse genes. Distinct nucleotide sequences in the sample also encode this CDR3. The CDR3 loop reads CTCSAGGANQAPLF. The part of the CDR3 DNA that was read is TGCACCTGCAGTGCAGGGGGCGCCAACCAGGCTCCGCTT. The chain employs TRBV1 and TRBJ1-5; a possible D gene is TRBD1 (5 bases). Sequencing ends 1 residue short of the CDR3 end; the germline J gene provides the rest. This CDR3 has 14 residues. Germline V CDR1 and CDR2: NSQYPW, LRSPGD (reference sequence). Between the trimmed V and J ends, which lost 1 base and 3 bases, there was a span of 7 bases.

A remark on this clone: Germline and genes: mouse. The read terminates 1 residue before the CDR3 end, so the remaining end is supplied by the germline J gene. V usage is TRBV5 and J usage is TRBJ2-3, with TRBD2 matching 8 bases. V lost 4 bases, J lost 0 bases, and 3 bases stayed unmatched. CDR1 is LGHNA and CDR2 is YNLKQL in the germline V gene (reference sequence). The CDR3 has 15 amino acids. CDR3 bases read: TGTGCCAGCAGCCTGGGGGGGTCTAGTGCAGAAACGCTGTAT. Its protein is CASSLGGSSAETLY. The whole CDR3 sequence is CASSLGGSSAETLYF.

This clone turned up a few times. The genes and germline here are from mouse. The read stops 1 residue short of the end of the CDR3; the missing end is completed from the germline J gene. The V and J genes are TRBV5 and TRBJ1-5, with D possibly TRBD1 on 6 matching bases. This CDR3 comprises 15 residues. Germline V lookup: CDR1 LGHNA, CDR2 YNLKQL (reference sequence). Trimming cost V 0 bases and J 2 bases, with 8 bases left between them. Incomplete CDR3 DNA: TGTGCCAGCAGCCAAGAAGGGGGAGACAACCAGGCTCCGCTT. Its translation is CASSQEGGDNQAPL. The whole CDR3 region reads CASSQEGGDNQAPLF.

Regarding this clone: Gene names are mouse gene names. The sequence runs out 1 residue before the end of the CDR3; the remainder is reconstructed from the germline J gene. V is TRBV1 and J is TRBJ2-5; D ambiguous. The CDR3 is 15 residues long. Trimming cost V 0 bases and J 0 bases, with 7 bases left between them. The germline gives CDR1 NSQYPW, CDR2 LRSPGD (reference sequence). Incomplete CDR3 DNA: TGCACCTGCAGTGCAGAGAACGCTAACCAAGACACCCAGTAC. Amino acids: CTCSAENANQDTQY. The CDR3, in full, reads CTCSAENANQDTQYF.